One and the same sample provided the 13 T cell receptor beta chains below, sequenced in a study. TCRdb's table, derived via immunoSEQ multiplex PCR, lists solely in-frame clones and lacks some. The profile covers some 48,000 clones, with about 92% appearing a single time and around a tenth taken by the ten largest. The material sequenced was PBMCs. The source is a man aged 35-49 years with rheumatoid arthritis.

The rearrangement joins TRBV28 to TRBJ1-1; no clear D gene. CDR3 length equals 14 residues. Trimming removed 3 bases at V and 0 bases at J, with 8 bases between. CDR1 is MDHEN and CDR2 is SYDVKM in the germline V gene. CDR3 coding DNA: TGTGCCAGCAGTTTGGGTCGGTTGAACACTGAAGCTTTCTTT. This sequence encodes CASSLGRLNTEAFF. Full variable domain (rest looked up from reference TRBV28 and TRBJ1-1): DVKVTQSSRYLVKRTGEKVFLECVQDMDHENMFWYRQDPGLGLRLIYFSYDVKMKEKGDIPEGYSVSREKKERFSLILESASTNQTSMYLCASSLGRLNTEAFFGQGTRLTVV.

This chain links TRBV30 with TRBJ2-3; TRBD2 matches 11 bases. The CDR3 totals 16 residues. Germline loops: CDR1 GTSNPN, CDR2 SVGIG (reference sequence). With 2 bases clipped from V and 6 bases from J, the junction kept 10 bases outside the gene matches. CDR3 sequence: CAWSSMASGGLDTQYF. CDR3 nucleotide sequence: TGTGCCTGGAGTAGTATGGCTAGCGGGGGGCTGGATACGCAGTATTTT.

The chain uses TRBV5-5 and TRBJ1-1; TRBD1 matches 9 bases. Germline-derived CDR1 and CDR2 are SGHKS and YYEKEE (reference sequence). Trimming removed 0 bases from V and 3 bases from J; junction bases left unmatched: 3. CDR3 length: 15 amino acids. The CDR3 loop reads CASSLVTGGYTEAFF. The CDR3 DNA sequence: TGTGCCAGCAGCTTGGTCACAGGGGGCTACACTGAAGCTTTCTTT.

The chain uses TRBV5-1 and TRBJ2-6; no firm D call. V was clipped by 0 bases and J by 4 bases, with 8 bases between them. The CDR3 is 15 residues long. The germline CDR1 and CDR2 sequences are SGHRS and YFSETQ. CDR3 amino acids: CASSLAEDGANVLTF. The CDR3 DNA reads as TGCGCCAGCAGCTTGGCCGAAGACGGGGCCAACGTCCTGACTTTC.

V and J are TRBV6-5 and TRBJ2-1; 10 nucleotides line up with TRBD1. V shed 6 bases, J shed 1 base, and the junction held 3 bases outside the gene matches. The germline V gene encodes CDR1 MNHEY and CDR2 SVGAGI. The CDR3 length is 15 residues. The CDR3 nucleotides read TGTGCCAGCAGACCGGACAGGGGGTCCTACAATGAGCAGTTCTTC. As protein: CASRPDRGSYNEQFF.

This clone was recorded a few times. The chain carries TRBV24-1 and TRBJ2-2; 7 bases are shared with TRBD1. The CDR3 loop spans 15 amino acids. The V segment lost 4 bases and the J segment 4 bases; nucleotides outside the gene matches: 5. CDR1 is KGHDR and CDR2 is SFDVKD in the germline V gene. In DNA form, the CDR3 reads TGTGCCACCAGTGACACACAGGGGATCACCGGGGAGCTGTTTTTT. Translation: CATSDTQGITGELFF.

This clone was detected once. J is TRBJ2-7 and V is TRBV6-5; 11 bases align to TRBD2. The CDR3 covers 15 residues. Germline CDR1 is MNHEY and CDR2 is SVGAGI. J lost 2 bases, V lost 4 bases, and 4 bases had no gene match. The CDR3 DNA follows: TGTGCCAGCAGTTCCGGGACTAGCGGCACCTACGAGCAGTACTTC. Its protein is CASSSGTSGTYEQYF.

The V and J genes are TRBV7-6 and TRBJ2-3; 7 nucleotides agree with TRBD2. Trimming cost V 4 bases and J 1 base; bases outside gene matches: 11. The germline CDR1 and CDR2 sequences are SGHVS and FNYEAQ. There are 17 residues in the CDR3. CDR3 amino acids: CASSSRSWEGRTDTQYF. The CDR3 coding sequence is TGTGCCAGCAGCTCCAGATCCTGGGAGGGGCGCACAGATACGCAGTATTTT.

The J gene is TRBJ1-4, the V gene TRBV30; a possible D gene is TRBD1 (5 bases). Germline V CDR1 and CDR2: GTSNPN, SVGIG (reference sequence). The CDR3 has 14 amino acids. With 5 bases removed from V and 7 bases from J, the gap between germline ends came to 17 bases. This chain's CDR3 is CAWAPGGSGEKLFF. CDR3 DNA sequence: TGTGCCTGGGCCCCTGGGGGGTCAGGTGAAAAACTGTTTTTT.

This clone was detected only once. The chain has TRBV5-4 and TRBJ1-2, with 11 positions matching TRBD1. The CDR3 runs to 17 residues. The V segment lost 4 bases and the J segment 5 bases; nucleotides outside the gene matches: 13. Germline loops: CDR1 SGHNT, CDR2 YYREEE (reference sequence). CDR3 bases: TGTGCCAGCAGCCCCGGGACAGGGGGAGATAGATGGTATGGCTACACCTTC. This translates into CASSPGTGGDRWYGYTF.

This chain connects TRBV28 to TRBJ2-3, with D possibly matching TRBD1 (7 bases). The CDR3 length is 16 residues. Germline CDR1 is MDHEN and CDR2 is SYDVKM. Trimming took off 5 bases at V and 0 bases at J, with 15 bases between the two ends. CDR3 amino acids: CASSGIRGASTDTQYF. In DNA form, the CDR3 reads TGTGCCAGCAGTGGAATCAGGGGGGCTAGCACAGATACGCAGTATTTT.

This chain joins TRBV6-5 and TRBJ1-1; D is ambiguous. Germline V gene sequence: CDR1 MNHEY, CDR2 SVGAGI. CDR3 length equals 16 residues. The V end lost 0 bases, the J end lost 1 base, and 12 bases lay between the germline ends. CDR3 region: CASSYSSTRANTEAFF. In nucleotides, the CDR3 is TGTGCCAGCAGTTACTCGTCGACCCGTGCGAACACTGAAGCTTTCTTT.

The chain carries TRBV18 and TRBJ2-5, with TRBD1 identical over 7 bases. The junction had 3 bases not matched to a gene; V was cut back by 0 bases and J by 5 bases. Germline V gene sequence: CDR1 KGHSH, CDR2 LQKENI. The CDR3 loop spans 14 amino acids. The CDR3 is CASSPPTGMETQYF. CDR3 in DNA: TGTGCCAGCTCACCACCGACAGGGATGGAGACCCAGTACTTC.